Included here is one T cell receptor (beta chain) sequence, with context. Its antigen is unidentified. This sample was included in a study of shared clonotypes between healthy human individuals. The overall study: Per donor, three plates held CD4 naive cells, three held CD4 memory, two held CD8 naive and one held CD8 memory. Broader study findings: The sole specimen, blood, was sampled, and tissue repertoires likely differ.

Repertoires were generated with immunoSEQ multiplex PCR, while TCRdb's copy carries only in-frame clones and drops some. Of 2 million to 2.5 million clones listed, over 85% are singletons. Source material: naive CD4+ T cells from PBMCs. The subset is: CD45RA+ positively selected. The origin of this receptor is a man aged 18-30 years in good health. Some clones in this sample may be carry-over from other donors' samples.

The CDR3 bases are TGCGCCAGCAGCCTGCAGACTTACCAAGAGACCCAGTACTTC. Protein: CASSLQTYQETQYF. The V gene is TRBV5-1, the J gene TRBJ2-5, with unresolved D. Trimming removed 4 bases from V and 0 bases from J, with 10 bases in between. CDR3 length: 14 amino acids. Germline V gene lookup returns CDR1 SGHRS and CDR2 YFSETQ.